This T cell receptor (beta chain) is drawn from a study of blood T cell repertoires in COVID-19. The method was immunoSEQ multiplex PCR; TCRdb's version includes in-frame clones alone and lacks a portion of them. This sample yields some 450,000 clones, of which around nine tenths are seen a single time; 0.8% to 1% belongs to the top ten. V lost 7 bases to trimming and J lost 0 bases; unmatched junction nucleotides: 9. Per germline, CDR1 SGHDT and CDR2 YYEEEE. CDR3 size: 15 residues. The sequence came from a man aged 18 to 29 with COVID-19, enrolled during active disease. Sequenced input: peripheral blood. The chain carries TRBV5-6 and TRBJ2-7; 8 nucleotides agree with TRBD1. The CDR3 sequence: CASGGQGSPSYEQYF. The DNA for the CDR3 is TGTGCCAGCGGAGGACAGGGTTCGCCCTCCTACGAGCAGTACTTC.